These 9 T cell receptor beta chains share one sample of origin, sequenced in a study of Ad26.COV2.S vaccination and SARS-CoV-2 variants (dated by TCRdb to the early 2020s). The library came from the immunoSEQ multiplex PCR assay. Entries here come from immuneACCESS through TCRdb and include only in-frame sequences with V and J called. Some clones fail to appear in such tables; in the studies checked, an unresolved V gene covers under half of the shortfall, and the cause of the remainder is unknown. The sample contains around 450,000 clones, around 87% of them found a single time. The biggest ten clones account for around 3.6% of the sample. The treatment or condition label for this specimen denotes: 19 received Ad26.COV2.S at low or high dose, single or two shots; roughly 5 received placebo; per-sample allocation not given. Repertoires of vaccine and placebo recipients were sequenced from samples taken on day 63 after the first injection.

The input for sequencing was peripheral blood, taken in a trial of Ad26.COV2.S vaccine versus placebo. The receptor set was obtained from a person between 18 and 65 years old who received the Ad26.COV2.S COVID-19 vaccine or a placebo.

As for this clone: Other DNA sequences within the sample encode an identical CDR3. The rearrangement uses TRBV7-3 and TRBJ2-5; TRBD2 matches 9 bases. CDR3 length equals 16 residues. CDR1 and CDR2 from the germline V gene are SGHTA and FQGTGA. The ends lost 5 bases at V and 2 bases at J; junction bases unmatched: 9. CDR3: CASSPGLAGPQETQYF. For the CDR3, the DNA is TGTGCCAGCAGCCCCGGGCTAGCGGGGCCACAAGAGACCCAGTACTTC.

The V and J genes are TRBV7-9 and TRBJ2-1; 7 nucleotides match TRBD1. The CDR3 is 17 residues long. V shed 4 bases and J 1 base; nucleotides not matched to a gene: 10. The germline V gene has CDR1 SEHNR and CDR2 FQNEAQ (reference sequence). CDR3 residues: CASSYGQDILSYNEQFF. Written as DNA, the CDR3 is TGTGCCAGCAGCTATGGACAGGACATCCTTTCCTACAATGAGCAGTTCTTC.

The chain uses TRBV15 and TRBJ2-5; D is ambiguous. V dropped 5 bases and J dropped 2 bases, with 9 bases sitting between them. Germline V lookup: CDR1 LNHNV, CDR2 YYDKDF (reference sequence). This CDR3 contains 13 residues. For the CDR3, the DNA is TGTGCCACCAGCGCCAGGTTACAAGAGACCCAGTACTTC. Protein: CATSARLQETQYF.

The J gene is TRBJ2-7, the V gene TRBV4-3, with TRBD2 as a possible D gene (5 bases). The CDR3 runs to 13 residues. Per the germline V gene, CDR1 is LGHNA and CDR2 is YSLEER. V was shortened by 3 bases and J by 2 bases, with 8 bases between the two germline ends. The chain's CDR3 is CASSQGRTYEQYF. CDR3 coding DNA: TGCGCCAGCAGCCAGGGGAGAACCTACGAGCAGTACTTC.

The chain is built from TRBV10-3 and TRBJ2-4; maybe TRBD2 (6 bases). Trimming removed 3 bases at V and 0 bases at J, with 12 bases between. The CDR3 covers 16 residues. The germline V gene encodes CDR1 ENHRY and CDR2 SYGVKD. The CDR3 coding sequence is TGTGCCATCAGTGAATCCGGGGGACTAGCCAAAAACATTCAGTACTTC. Residues: CAISESGGLAKNIQYF.

This rearrangement joins TRBV2 to TRBJ1-4; D may be TRBD1 (6 bases). V dropped 3 bases and J dropped 8 bases, with 13 bases sitting between them. The CDR3 contains 14 residues. Germline V gene lookup returns CDR1 SNHLY and CDR2 FYNNEI. CDR3 sequence reads: CASSEHRAKEKLFF. CDR3 coding DNA: TGTGCCAGCAGTGAGCACAGGGCAAAAGAAAAACTGTTTTTT.

This clone was recorded once. The rearrangement joins TRBV11-3 to TRBJ2-2; unclear D gene. Germline CDR1 is SGHNT and CDR2 is YENEEA. The CDR3 has 11 amino acids. V lost 3 bases and J 7 bases, leaving 3 bases between the germline ends. This chain's CDR3 is CASSFRGELFF. CDR3 coding DNA: TGTGCCAGCAGCTTTCGCGGGGAGCTGTTTTTT.

This chain uses TRBV30 with TRBJ1-1; D gene uncertain. This CDR3 has 14 amino acids. V was pared by 0 bases and J by 5 bases, with 13 bases between. The germline V gene encodes CDR1 GTSNPN and CDR2 SVGIG (reference sequence). In DNA, the CDR3 is TGTGCCTGGAGTGTACATAATAGTTGGACTGAAGCTTTCTTT. The encoded protein is CAWSVHNSWTEAFF.

The chain uses TRBV6-1 and TRBJ1-2, with 8 bases fitting TRBD1. From germline, CDR1 is MNHNS and CDR2 SASEGT. This CDR3 has 16 residues. With V trimmed by 4 bases and J by 9 bases, 16 bases remained unmatched. The CDR3 spells CASSASQPGQGFSYTF. CDR3 nucleotide sequence: TGTGCCAGCAGTGCGTCCCAACCTGGACAGGGCTTTAGCTACACCTTC.